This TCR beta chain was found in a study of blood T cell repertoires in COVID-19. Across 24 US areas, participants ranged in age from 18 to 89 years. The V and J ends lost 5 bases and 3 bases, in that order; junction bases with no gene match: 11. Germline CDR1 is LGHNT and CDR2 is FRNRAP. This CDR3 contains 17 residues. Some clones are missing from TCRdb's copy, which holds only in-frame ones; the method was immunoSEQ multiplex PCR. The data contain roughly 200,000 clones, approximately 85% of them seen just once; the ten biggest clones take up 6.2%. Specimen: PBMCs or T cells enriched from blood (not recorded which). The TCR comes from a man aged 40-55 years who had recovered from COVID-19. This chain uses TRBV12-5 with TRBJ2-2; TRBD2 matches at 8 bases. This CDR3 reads CASGQSGGLRDTGELFF. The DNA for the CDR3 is TGTGCTAGTGGTCAGAGCGGGGGCCTCCGCGACACCGGGGAGCTGTTTTTT. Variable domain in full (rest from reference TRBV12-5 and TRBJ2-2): DARVTQTPRHKVTEMGQEVTMRCQPILGHNTVFWYRQTMMQGLELLAYFRNRAPLDDSGMPKDRFSAEMPDATLATLKIQPSEPRDSAVYFCASGQSGGLRDTGELFFGEGSRLTVL.